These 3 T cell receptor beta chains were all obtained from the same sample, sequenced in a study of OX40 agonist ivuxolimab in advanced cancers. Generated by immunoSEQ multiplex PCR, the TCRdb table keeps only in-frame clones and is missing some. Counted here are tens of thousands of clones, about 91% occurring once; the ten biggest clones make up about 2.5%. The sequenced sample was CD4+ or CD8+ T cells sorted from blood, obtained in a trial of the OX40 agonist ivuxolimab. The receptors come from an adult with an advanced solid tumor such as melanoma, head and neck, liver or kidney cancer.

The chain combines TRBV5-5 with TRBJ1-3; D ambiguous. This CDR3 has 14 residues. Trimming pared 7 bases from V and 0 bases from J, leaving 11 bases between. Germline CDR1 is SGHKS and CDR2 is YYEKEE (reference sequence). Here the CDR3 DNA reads TGTGCCAGCGAGAGATACAGCTCTGGAAACACCATATATTTT. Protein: CASERYSSGNTIYF.

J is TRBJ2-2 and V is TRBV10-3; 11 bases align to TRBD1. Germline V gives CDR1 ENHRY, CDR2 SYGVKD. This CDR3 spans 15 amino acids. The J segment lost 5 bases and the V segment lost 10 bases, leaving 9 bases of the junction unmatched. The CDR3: CATLGQGARTGELFF. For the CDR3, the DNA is TGTGCCACCCTAGGACAGGGGGCGCGAACCGGGGAGCTGTTTTTT.

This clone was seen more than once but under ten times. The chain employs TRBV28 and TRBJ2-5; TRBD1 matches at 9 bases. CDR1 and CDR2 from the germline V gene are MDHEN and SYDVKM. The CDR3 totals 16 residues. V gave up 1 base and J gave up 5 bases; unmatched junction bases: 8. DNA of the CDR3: TGTGCCAGCAGTTTATCTTGGGACAGGGTTGACGAGACCCAGTACTTC. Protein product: CASSLSWDRVDETQYF. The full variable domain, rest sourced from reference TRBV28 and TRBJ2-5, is DVKVTQSSRYLVKRTGEKVFLECVQDMDHENMFWYRQDPGLGLRLIYFSYDVKMKEKGDIPEGYSVSREKKERFSLILESASTNQTSMYLCASSLSWDRVDETQYFGPGTRLLVL.